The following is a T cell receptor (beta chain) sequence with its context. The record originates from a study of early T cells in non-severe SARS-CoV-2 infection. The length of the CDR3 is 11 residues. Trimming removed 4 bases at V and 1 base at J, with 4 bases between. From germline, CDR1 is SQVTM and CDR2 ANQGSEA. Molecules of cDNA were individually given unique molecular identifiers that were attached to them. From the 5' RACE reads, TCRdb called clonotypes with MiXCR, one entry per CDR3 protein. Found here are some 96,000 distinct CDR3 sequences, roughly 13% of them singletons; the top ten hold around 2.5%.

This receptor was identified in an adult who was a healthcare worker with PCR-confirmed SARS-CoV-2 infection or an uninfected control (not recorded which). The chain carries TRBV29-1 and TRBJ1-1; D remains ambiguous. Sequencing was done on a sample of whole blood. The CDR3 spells CSVVQNTEAFF. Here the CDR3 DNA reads TGCAGCGTTGTGCAGAACACTGAAGCTTTCTTT.